The text below deals with one T cell receptor beta chain. Its antigen is unidentified. The source of the sample is a study of cytomegalovirus exposure and HLA in healthy donors. Researchers ran the PCR with 60 Vbeta and 13 Jbeta primers. The table came from immunoSEQ multiplex PCR; TCRdb's copy has only in-frame clones and leaves some out. The table lists about 140,000 clones, roughly three fifths of them singletons, with less than 2% in the top ten. Trimming at V came to 5 bases and at J to 4 bases, leaving 6 bases not matched to a gene. Per germline, CDR1 SNHLY and CDR2 FYNNEI. This CDR3 is 14 amino acids long. Study-wide results and caveats: Some TCR beta chains (about 170 of them) were listed as cytomegalovirus-associated. Generally TCR sequences proved uncommon, though certain public TCRs appeared in numerous donors. Some segments of the V type, notably TRBV6-2 and TRBV6-3, were excluded as indistinguishable. In vitro experiments confirmed that three CMV-associated chains were specific for CMV antigens.

The chain joins TRBV2 to TRBJ1-1, with 8 bases lining up with TRBD1. The sequencing sample was made of PBMCs. The clonotype was recovered from a male donor in good health and CMV-seronegative. CDR3 DNA: TGTGCCAGCAGTTACGGACAGGGAATCACTGAAGCTTTCTTT. It codes for CASSYGQGITEAFF.